A single T cell receptor (beta chain) is shown here with its context. Its target is not known. Patients chosen for sequencing had CD8+CD57+ cells that had expanded, as shown by flow cytometry. It was genomic DNA that served as the template for profiling TCR beta VDJ and CDR3. One entry per CDR3 protein results from TCRdb running MiXCR on the reads. The profile covers fewer than 200,000 distinct CDR3 sequences, with 45% to 55% appearing a single time and more than 0.85% taken by the ten largest. Germline V lookup: CDR1 KGHSH, CDR2 LQKENI. The CDR3 totals 15 residues. The V and J ends lost 3 bases and 0 bases respectively, with 12 bases between them. This record belongs to a study of CD8+CD57+ T cells in acquired aplastic anemia. Notes on the study in general: Patients and controls had CD8+ Simpson's diversity values that were not significantly distinct.

This chain links TRBV18 with TRBJ2-7; D gene ambiguous. The receptor's source is a human donor with aplastic anemia. The sequencing sample was made of sorted CD4+, CD8+, or CD8+CD57+ T cells (not recorded which) from PBMCs. The CDR3 reads CASSPKDAPSYEQYF. The CDR3 DNA is TGTGCCAGCTCACCTAAGGACGCCCCCTCCTACGAGCAGTACTTC.